This TCR beta chain was obtained from a study of OX40 agonist ivuxolimab in advanced cancers. Study overall: At 0.01 to 10 mg/kg, ivuxolimab was administered intravenously to patients every 2 weeks. Aged roughly 23 to 79 with a mean of 60 years, they were roughly 83% male.

Blood specimens came from baseline, cycle 4 day 1, and cycle 7 day 1. Repertoires were generated with immunoSEQ multiplex PCR, while TCRdb's copy carries only in-frame clones and drops some. The table includes 55,000 to 75,000 clones, roughly 89% detected once. In the case of this clone: The target antigen is unknown.

Findings of the study overall: At doses 0.1 to 3.0 mg/kg, CD4+ and CD8+ clones expanded.

Sequenced material: CD4+ or CD8+ T cells sorted from blood, taken in a trial of the OX40 agonist ivuxolimab. This clonotype originated in an adult with an advanced solid tumor such as melanoma, head and neck, liver or kidney cancer.

The CDR3 protein is CASSILGRAGDEQFF. The CDR3 nucleotides are TGTGCCAGTAGTATTTTAGGGAGGGCCGGAGATGAGCAGTTCTTC. The chain carries TRBV19 and TRBJ2-1; TRBD2 aligns across 7 bases. Losses at the gene ends were 3 bases for V and 8 bases for J; bases not matched to a gene: 10. CDR3 length equals 15 residues. In germline, CDR1 is LNHDA, CDR2 SQIVND (reference sequence).